These 20 T cell receptor beta chains were sequenced from one sample in a study of blood T cell repertoires in COVID-19. Method: immunoSEQ multiplex PCR; TCRdb's copy keeps in-frame clones and lacks some. The sample lists 100,000 to 150,000 clones, around three quarters occurring once. Sequenced input: peripheral blood. The receptors originated from a man between 40 and 49 years old with active or convalescent COVID-19.

The CDR3 sequence: CASSLLGNQPQHF. CDR3 nucleotides: TGTGCCAGCAGTTTACTCGGGAACCAGCCCCAGCATTTT. The rearrangement links TRBV27 to TRBJ1-5; D not resolved. CDR1 is MNHEY, CDR2 SMNVEV, per germline (reference sequence). V lost 2 bases to trimming and J lost 7 bases, with 9 bases between them. The CDR3 runs 13 residues.

This chain links TRBV5-6 with TRBJ1-6, with 7 bases fitting TRBD1. With 6 bases clipped from V and 6 bases from J, the junction kept 9 bases outside the gene matches. The CDR3 runs 15 residues. Germline CDR1 SGHDT, CDR2 YYEEEE. This CDR3 reads CASTLGDRANSPLHF. In DNA, the CDR3 is TGTGCCAGCACATTGGGGGACAGAGCTAATTCACCCCTCCACTTT.

This clone has just a few counts. The chain employs TRBV15 and TRBJ1-6; no clear D. The CDR3 runs to 13 residues. Trimming shortened V by 3 bases and J by 7 bases, and 7 bases separated the two germline ends. The germline V gene encodes CDR1 LNHNV and CDR2 YYDKDF (reference sequence). The CDR3 nucleotides read TGTGCCACCAGCAGCGTTCCCAATTCACCCCTCCACTTT. It yields the protein CATSSVPNSPLHF.

J is TRBJ1-4 and V is TRBV27; 7 bases align to TRBD1. V was clipped by 5 bases and J by 6 bases; unmatched bases: 12. CDR1 and CDR2 (germline): MNHEY, SMNVEV (reference sequence). This CDR3 contains 16 residues. The CDR3 protein is CASSPHLGTEDEKLFF. The CDR3 DNA reads TGTGCCAGCAGTCCGCATCTGGGGACAGAAGATGAAAAACTGTTTTTT.

The rearrangement uses TRBV6-2 or TRBV6-3 and TRBJ2-1, with 11 bases aligning to TRBD2. CDR1 and CDR2 from the germline V gene are MNHEY and SVGEGT. This CDR3 region has 17 residues. J was trimmed by 3 bases and V by 2 bases; bases with no gene match: 6. CDR3 residues: CASSYTSGGPYYNEQFF. The DNA for the CDR3 is TGTGCCAGCAGTTACACTAGCGGGGGACCTTACTACAATGAGCAGTTCTTC.

J is TRBJ2-7 and V is TRBV28; possible D gene TRBD1, 6 bases. Germline V gives CDR1 MDHEN, CDR2 SYDVKM. The length of the CDR3 is 13 residues. Trimming removed 8 bases at V and 2 bases at J, with 13 bases between. The CDR3 sequence is CASYRDKTYEQYF. For the CDR3, the DNA is TGTGCCAGCTACCGGGACAAGACCTACGAGCAGTACTTC.

The chain carries TRBV28 and TRBJ1-2, with D uncertain. V dropped 5 bases and J dropped 1 base, with 17 bases sitting between them. The length of the CDR3 is 16 residues. Germline CDR1 reads MDHEN; CDR2 reads SYDVKM. CDR3 sequence: CASSPLSLTLNYGYTF. CDR3 nucleotides: TGTGCCAGCAGTCCCCTCTCCCTAACGCTTAACTATGGCTACACCTTC.

This chain links TRBV3-1 (or the pseudogene TRBV3-2) with TRBJ1-1; weak D call: TRBD1 (5 bases). This CDR3 contains 13 residues. Trimming removed 4 bases from V and 2 bases from J, with 8 bases in between. The V gene's germline CDR1 is LGHDT and CDR2 YNNKEL (reference sequence). The CDR3 DNA is TGTGCCAGCAGCCCCGGGACTAACACTGAAGCTTTCTTT. It specifies CASSPGTNTEAFF.

The V gene is TRBV30, the J gene TRBJ2-5; a weak D match, TRBD1 (5 bases). Germline lookup yields CDR1 GTSNPN and CDR2 SVGIG (reference sequence). V was trimmed by 0 bases and J by 7 bases, leaving 9 bases between them. The CDR3 extends over 12 amino acids. This chain's CDR3 is CAWSVQDPTQYF. In DNA form, the CDR3 reads TGTGCCTGGAGTGTACAGGACCCGACCCAGTACTTC.

The CDR3 loop reads CATSYPTGGAYYGYTF. As DNA, the CDR3 is TGTGCCACCAGCTACCCGACAGGGGGCGCTTACTATGGCTACACCTTC. V and J are TRBV24-1 and TRBJ1-2; 10 bases map to TRBD1. CDR3 length: 16 residues. Germline-derived CDR1 and CDR2 are KGHDR and SFDVKD. Trimming took 7 bases from V and 3 from J; bases not matched to a gene: 10.

This clone came up once. The CDR3 is CASSLVRLNSDTQYF. The CDR3 DNA sequence: TGTGCCAGCAGCCTTGTCAGACTAAACTCGGATACGCAGTATTTT. The chain combines TRBV13 with TRBJ2-3; possible D gene TRBD2, 5 bases. V lost 5 bases and J lost 6, with 18 bases in between. The V gene's germline CDR1 is PRHDT and CDR2 FYEKMQ (reference sequence). CDR3 size: 15 residues. Filled out from reference TRBV13 and TRBJ2-3, the complete variable domain reads AAGVIQSPRHLIKEKRETATLKCYPIPRHDTVYWYQQGPGQDPQFLISFYEKMQSDKGSIPDRFSAQQFSDYHSELNMSSLELGDSALYFCASSLVRLNSDTQYFGPGTRLTVL.

The chain has TRBV3-1 (or the pseudogene TRBV3-2) and TRBJ2-7; 7 positions match TRBD2. V lost 6 bases to trimming and J lost 2 bases; unmatched junction nucleotides: 16. Germline V gene lookup returns CDR1 LGHDT and CDR2 YNNKEL (reference sequence). CDR3 length: 17 residues. CDR3 sequence (DNA): TGTGCCAGCAGTCGACAAGACTCCGGGACTAAGACCTACGAGCAGTACTTC. This translates into CASSRQDSGTKTYEQYF.

This chain links TRBV7-2 with TRBJ1-2, with D unresolved. Trimming cost V 0 bases and J 5 bases, with 7 bases left between them. This CDR3 spans 13 amino acids. From germline, CDR1 is SGHTA and CDR2 FQGNSA. The CDR3 is CASSLARQYGYTF. CDR3 coding DNA: TGTGCCAGCAGCTTAGCGAGGCAGTATGGCTACACCTTC.

This clone was recorded once. The chain carries TRBV5-1 and TRBJ1-2; 11 nucleotides line up with TRBD1. The CDR3 is 15 amino acids. J lost 4 bases, V lost 0 bases, and 2 bases had no gene match. From germline, CDR1 is SGHRS and CDR2 YFSETQ. The CDR3 here is CASSLGGTGGYGYTF. CDR3 DNA: TGCGCCAGCAGCTTGGGAGGGACAGGGGGCTATGGCTACACCTTC.

CDR3 loop: CASSSGTGEKQYF. The CDR3, as DNA: TGTGCCAGTAGTTCGGGGACAGGGGAAAAGCAGTACTTC. The chain combines TRBV19 with TRBJ2-7, with 10 bases aligning to TRBD1. The junction had 6 bases not matched to a gene; V was cut back by 5 bases and J by 8 bases. The CDR3 loop spans 13 amino acids. Per germline, CDR1 LNHDA and CDR2 SQIVND (reference sequence).

The V call is TRBV19, the J call TRBJ1-2, with 7 nucleotides matching TRBD1. The CDR3 consists of 14 residues. Germline CDR1 and CDR2: LNHDA and SQIVND (reference sequence). V lost 4 bases and J lost 4; bases outside the gene matches: 6. This chain's CDR3 is CASSRQGKGYGYTF. The CDR3 nucleotides are TGTGCCAGTAGTAGACAGGGTAAGGGCTATGGCTACACCTTC.

This chain links TRBV7-3 with TRBJ2-3, with 7 bases aligning to TRBD2. V was clipped by 2 bases and J by 4 bases; unmatched bases: 12. CDR1 is SGHTA and CDR2 is FQGTGA in the germline V gene. CDR3 size: 17 residues. The CDR3, as DNA: TGTGCCAGCAGCTTAGCGGGAGCCACTTCGGGGTCAGATACGCAGTATTTT. Amino acid sequence: CASSLAGATSGSDTQYF. Complete variable domain (other parts from reference TRBV7-3 and TRBJ2-3): GAGVSQTPSNKVTEKGKYVELRCDPISGHTALYWYRQSLGQGPEFLIYFQGTGAADDSGLPNDRFFAVRPEGSVSTLKIQRTERGDSAVYLCASSLAGATSGSDTQYFGPGTRLTVL.

This chain uses TRBV10-1 with TRBJ2-1, with D possibly being TRBD2 (6 bases). The CDR3 covers 15 residues. CDR1 and CDR2 from the germline V gene are WNHNN and SYGVQD (reference sequence). Deletions cut 4 bases from V and 6 bases from J, with 16 bases between. CDR3 sequence reads: CASSGSGAALNEQFF. DNA for the CDR3: TGCGCCAGCAGTGGATCGGGAGCGGCTCTCAATGAGCAGTTCTTC.

This clone has a handful of counts. The chain joins TRBV12-3 or TRBV12-4 to TRBJ1-2, with D perhaps matching TRBD1 (6 bases). V lost 2 bases and J lost 4, with 8 bases in between. The CDR3 extends over 13 amino acids. CDR3 sequence reads: CASSLRGGYGYTF. The CDR3 DNA reads as TGTGCCAGCAGTTTAAGGGGGGGCTATGGCTACACCTTC.

V is TRBV5-4 and J is TRBJ2-5; D is perhaps TRBD1 (5 bases). This CDR3 has 15 residues. V was trimmed by 0 bases and J by 5 bases, leaving 14 bases between them. Germline V gene lookup returns CDR1 SGHNT and CDR2 YYREEE (reference sequence). The CDR3 loop reads CASSLGQGAVETQYF. The CDR3 nucleotides read TGTGCCAGCAGCTTGGGCCAGGGCGCCGTGGAGACCCAGTACTTC.